These T cell receptor beta chains were read from a single sample in a study of beta chain features in type 1 diabetes. The repertoire was sequenced with immunoSEQ multiplex PCR; TCRdb's copy has only in-frame clones and lacks some. Among fewer than 25,000 clones listed, roughly two thirds were seen once. Sequencing used Tregs from blood. These receptors were collected from a man aged 18 to 35 with type 1 diabetes. CDR3s include the opening cysteine and the closing phenylalanine or tryptophan. The order of the fields is V gene, D gene, clone size, J gene, CDR3 DNA, CDR3 protein. The D gene is left open where the match is weak. Not every row has a clone size; where given, it reads once, few, many or a size class.

v_call: TRBV11-2; d_call: TRBD1; clone_size: NA; j_call: TRBJ1-2; cdr3_nt: TGTGCCAGCAGCCATCGACAGGGGTCGAACTATGGCTACACCTTC; cdr3_aa: CASSHRQGSNYGYTF
v_call: TRBV19; d_call: NA; clone_size: NA; j_call: TRBJ1-5; cdr3_nt: TGTGCCAGTAGTGGGACACTTGACAATCAGCCCCAGCATTTT; cdr3_aa: CASSGTLDNQPQHF
v_call: TRBV6-5; d_call: NA; clone_size: NA; j_call: TRBJ2-5; cdr3_nt: TGTGCCAGCAGTTACTTGGGTGGAAGAGGGACCCAGTACTTC; cdr3_aa: CASSYLGGRGTQYF
v_call: TRBV7-2; d_call: NA; clone_size: NA; j_call: TRBJ2-1; cdr3_nt: TGTGCCAGCAGCTTAGGCGGGACAGATTACAATGAGCAGTTCTTC; cdr3_aa: CASSLGGTDYNEQFF
v_call: TRBV6-5; d_call: TRBD1; clone_size: NA; j_call: TRBJ2-5; cdr3_nt: TGTGCCAGCAGTTACACCGGACAGGGCCAGACCCAGTACTTC; cdr3_aa: CASSYTGQGQTQYF
v_call: TRBV7-2; d_call: NA; clone_size: few; j_call: TRBJ2-1; cdr3_nt: TGTGCCAGCAGCTCGGGCAGCGGGCACAATGAGCAGTTCTTC; cdr3_aa: CASSSGSGHNEQFF
v_call: TRBV7-9; d_call: NA; clone_size: NA; j_call: TRBJ1-2; cdr3_nt: TGTGCCAGCAGCTTAGGAGTCGGGGGAAATCTGGGAGGCTACACCTTC; cdr3_aa: CASSLGVGGNLGGYTF
v_call: TRBV7-2; d_call: NA; clone_size: few; j_call: TRBJ1-4; cdr3_nt: TGTGCCAGCAGCCGGGGAACGAGCAGGGAAAAACTGTTTTTT; cdr3_aa: CASSRGTSREKLFF
v_call: TRBV9; d_call: NA; clone_size: NA; j_call: TRBJ2-2; cdr3_nt: TGTGCCAGCAGCCAAAGGGGGTCCAGAACCGGGGAGCTGTTTTTT; cdr3_aa: CASSQRGSRTGELFF
v_call: TRBV19; d_call: NA; clone_size: NA; j_call: TRBJ1-2; cdr3_nt: TGTGCCAGTAGTATGCGGAGCTATCTCTATGGCTACACCTTC; cdr3_aa: CASSMRSYLYGYTF
v_call: TRBV4-1; d_call: NA; clone_size: NA; j_call: TRBJ2-3; cdr3_nt: TGCGCCAGCAGCCATCCTTCGAGGACAGATACGCAGTATTTT; cdr3_aa: CASSHPSRTDTQYF
v_call: TRBV6-6; d_call: TRBD2; clone_size: few; j_call: TRBJ2-1; cdr3_nt: TGTGCCAGCAGTTACTCGGCTGGCCCGGGGGGAAATGAGCAGTTCTTC; cdr3_aa: CASSYSAGPGGNEQFF
v_call: TRBV2; d_call: NA; clone_size: NA; j_call: TRBJ2-5; cdr3_nt: TGTGCCAGCAGTGTCCTCGGACAGAGCAGGGAGACCCAGTACTTC; cdr3_aa: CASSVLGQSRETQYF
v_call: TRBV5-4; d_call: TRBD2; clone_size: once; j_call: TRBJ2-2; cdr3_nt: TGTGCCAGCAGCCCTTTAGCGGGGGTGGCCGGGGAGCTGTTTTTT; cdr3_aa: CASSPLAGVAGELFF
v_call: TRBV7-2; d_call: NA; clone_size: few; j_call: TRBJ2-6; cdr3_nt: TGTGCCAGCAGAGCCTCTGGGGCCAACGTCCTGACTTTC; cdr3_aa: CASRASGANVLTF
v_call: TRBV2; d_call: NA; clone_size: NA; j_call: TRBJ2-1; cdr3_nt: TGTGCCAGCAGTGTTGAGGGGTCCGCGGGGGAGCAGTTCTTC; cdr3_aa: CASSVEGSAGEQFF
v_call: TRBV11-2; d_call: NA; clone_size: NA; j_call: TRBJ2-7; cdr3_nt: TGTGCCAGCTCTCCCTACGGGGTAGGGTCCTACGAGCAGTACTTC; cdr3_aa: CASSPYGVGSYEQYF
v_call: TRBV10-3; d_call: TRBD2; clone_size: NA; j_call: TRBJ2-1; cdr3_nt: TGTGCCACCCAAGAGACTAGCGGGAGAAGCGGTGAGCAGTTCTTC; cdr3_aa: CATQETSGRSGEQFF
v_call: TRBV5-1; d_call: NA; clone_size: NA; j_call: TRBJ2-1; cdr3_nt: TGCGCCAGCAGCACACGGGACAATGAGCAGTTCTTC; cdr3_aa: CASSTRDNEQFF
v_call: TRBV6-5; d_call: NA; clone_size: NA; j_call: TRBJ1-3; cdr3_nt: TGTGCCAGCACTCAATCGAGCTCTGGAAACACCATATATTTT; cdr3_aa: CASTQSSSGNTIYF
v_call: TRBV30; d_call: NA; clone_size: NA; j_call: TRBJ1-5; cdr3_nt: TGTGCCTGCGGGGTTAGCAATCAGCCCCAGCATTTT; cdr3_aa: CACGVSNQPQHF
v_call: TRBV5-1; d_call: TRBD1; clone_size: few; j_call: TRBJ2-3; cdr3_nt: TGCGCCAGCAGCTTGGGGACAGGCGGAGCAGATACGCAGTATTTT; cdr3_aa: CASSLGTGGADTQYF